This section outlines one T cell receptor beta chain sequence together with its context. This sample stems from a study of blood T cell repertoires in COVID-19. For the study at large: Material from acute and convalescent COVID-19 was sourced from the United States, Italy and Spain. T cells, B-cell-depleted T cells, or PBMCs supplied cDNA or gDNA.

As originally analysed: Scientists estimated how many nucleated cells there were by amplifying reference gene primers. The assay was immunoSEQ multiplex PCR, and TCRdb's table has in-frame clones only and misses some. From that table come the V and J calls and clone size; the DNA was used to work out D and trimming. Of about 120,000 clones in the sample, almost 70% were seen once. The sequencing sample was made of peripheral blood. The sequence was obtained from a woman aged 70-85 years with acute or convalescent COVID-19.

CDR3 sequence reads: CASRERRGGTDTQYF. The CDR3, as DNA: TGTGCCAGCAGGGAGAGGCGGGGGGGCACAGATACGCAGTATTTT. The chain employs TRBV6-5 and TRBJ2-3; TRBD2 agrees at 8 bases. The CDR3 is 15 residues long. Germline V lookup: CDR1 MNHEY, CDR2 SVGAGI. With 6 bases clipped from V and 1 base from J, the junction kept 6 bases outside the gene matches.